This TCR beta chain stems from a study of T cell responses to AZD1222 COVID-19 vaccine. Study results and caveats: Baseline seropositivity characterized only a handful of AZD1222 recipients. Among the donors, most were white British and more were female, and clonal diversity was possibly underestimated. Reportedly, close to half of spike-specific TCRs are directed against unmutated variant regions. Every sample of the repertoires postdated the peak T cell response.

Sequenced by immunoSEQ multiplex PCR; TCRdb stores in-frame clones only, minus some. The sample lists nearly 110,000 clones, around 91% seen once, with 20% to 25% in the top ten. In regard to this clone: Its antigen is still unknown.

Germline V lookup: CDR1 MGHRA, CDR2 YSYEKL. V was trimmed by 0 bases and J by 4 bases, leaving 9 bases between them. The CDR3 consists of 14 residues. The clonotype comes from an adult in good health. This material consisted of peripheral blood, taken on day 0 of AZD1222 vaccination. V is TRBV4-1 and J is TRBJ1-2; D is uncertain. The CDR3 sequence is CASSQDPPAYGYTF. CDR3 DNA sequence: TGCGCCAGCAGCCAAGATCCCCCTGCCTATGGCTACACCTTC.